The clone carrying this TCR beta chain was detected many times. The source of the sample is a study of spatial heterogeneity in lung cancer. Study background: Median follow-up for sequenced PBMC samples was about 2 years after resection, when such samples existed.

The sample's time point: blood at routine non-recurrence follow-up after resection. Extraction of whole RNA from tumor, nontumor lung or frozen PBMC preceded unsorted sequencing. The V and J ends lost 11 bases and 0 bases respectively, with 8 bases between them. CDR1 is SNHLY, CDR2 FYNNEI, per germline. CDR3 size: 13 residues. A single record per CDR3 protein comes from TCRdb applying MiXCR to the 5' RACE reads. The profile covers 45,000 to 65,000 distinct CDR3 sequences, with 6.5% to 7.5% appearing a single time and approximately 40% taken by the ten largest. The source of this sequence is a female donor with early-stage non-small cell lung cancer. The chain employs TRBV2 and TRBJ2-6; a weak D match, TRBD2 (6 bases). Material: PBMCs, obtained at follow-up. In DNA, the CDR3 is TGTGCCGGACTAATCTCTGGGGCCAACGTCCTGACTTTC. Protein product: CAGLISGANVLTF.